These 30 T cell receptor beta chains were all obtained from the same sample, sequenced in a study of metastatic and nonmetastatic thyroid tumors. Treatment of any kind had been given to no patient before thyroid surgery. Via MiXCR, TCRdb re-called the PCR reads. The sample consists of about 19,000 clones, 25% of them appearing once. What was sequenced was blood. These TCRs come from a male donor with papillary thyroid cancer or a benign thyroid nodule (not recorded which). Some clones in this sample may be carry-over from other donors' samples.

V usage is TRBV9 and J usage is TRBJ1-2; the D is unclear. This CDR3 is built from 13 residues. V shed 4 bases and J shed 7 bases, with 14 bases lying between them. Germline CDR1 SGDLS, CDR2 YYNGEE. CDR3 nucleotide sequence: TGTGCCAGCAGCCAGGTCTCTTCTAGTGGCTACACCTTC. Translating gives CASSQVSSSGYTF.

This sequence joins TRBV28 and TRBJ2-7, with TRBD2 as a possible D gene (6 bases). V was shortened by 5 bases and J by 5 bases, with 13 bases between the two germline ends. The CDR3 runs to 13 residues. Germline lookup yields CDR1 MDHEN and CDR2 SYDVKM. The CDR3 loop is CASSETRRDEQYF. Here the CDR3 DNA reads TGTGCCAGCAGTGAGACTAGACGGGACGAGCAGTACTTC.

The sample holds many counts of this clone. The chain has TRBV3-1 and TRBJ2-3, with 14 bases matching TRBD2. Germline CDR1 reads LGHDT; CDR2 reads YNNKEL (reference sequence). This CDR3 is 15 amino acids long. With V trimmed by 2 bases and J by 11 bases, 6 bases remained unmatched. CDR3 region: CASSQLGLAGGVQYF. The CDR3 DNA sequence: TGTGCCAGCAGCCAACTAGGACTAGCGGGAGGTGTGCAGTATTTT.

The chain combines TRBV2 with TRBJ2-1; D is unclear. The CDR3 sequence is 12 residues long. Trimming stripped 7 bases from V and 7 bases from J, with 11 bases between. Germline V gene data show CDR1 as SNHLY and CDR2 as FYNNEI. This CDR3 reads CASIPHWNEQFF. The CDR3 region has the DNA TGTGCCAGCATCCCACACTGGAATGAGCAGTTCTTC.

This clone is medium-sized. The chain links TRBV24-1 to TRBJ2-5; D assignment may be TRBD1 or TRBD2 (5 bases each). V shed 9 bases and J shed 4 bases, with 17 bases lying between them. CDR3 length equals 14 residues. CDR1 KGHDR and CDR2 SFDVKD come from the germline V gene. For the CDR3, the DNA is TGTGCCACCGATCTAGAGACCGGGGCAGAGACCCAGTACTTC. This encodes CATDLETGAETQYF.

This clone was recorded many times. The rearrangement links TRBV3-1 to TRBJ1-2; D remains ambiguous. The CDR3 has 16 residues. CDR1 LGHDT and CDR2 YNNKEL come from the germline V gene (reference sequence). Deletions cut 5 bases from V and 5 bases from J, with 21 bases between. Here the CDR3 reads CASSSVGGLALYGYTF. CDR3 DNA sequence: TGTGCCAGCAGCAGCGTGGGAGGGTTGGCCCTTTATGGCTACACCTTC.

This clone was found a few times. The chain uses TRBV6-5 and TRBJ1-6; a weak D match, TRBD1 (6 bases). Germline CDR1 and CDR2: MNHEY and SVGAGI. This CDR3 comprises 17 residues. V dropped 0 bases and J dropped 5 bases, with 14 bases sitting between them. The CDR3 sequence: CASSYSRGGADNSPLHF. CDR3 sequence (DNA): TGTGCCAGCAGTTACTCGAGAGGGGGGGCAGATAATTCACCCCTCCACTTT.

In its sample, this clone ranks as medium-sized. The chain is built from TRBV6-4 and TRBJ2-3, with 12 bases matching TRBD2. Germline-derived CDR1 and CDR2 are MRHNA and SNTAGT. After removal of 6 bases from V and 5 bases from J, the junction contained 3 bases not matched to a gene. The CDR3 spans 14 residues. As DNA, the CDR3 is TGTGCCAGCAGCCGGACTAGCGGGAAAGATACGCAGTATTTT. Amino acid sequence: CASSRTSGKDTQYF.

This clone was observed at least ten times. The V call is TRBV14, the J call TRBJ2-7; D uncertain. V lost 1 base and J 0 bases, leaving 7 bases between the germline ends. The CDR3 has 14 residues. The germline V gene encodes CDR1 SGHDN and CDR2 FVKESK. The CDR3, as DNA: TGTGCCAGCAGCCAAGGAACGGACTCCTACGAGCAGTACTTC. Protein product: CASSQGTDSYEQYF.

The rearrangement links TRBV19 to TRBJ1-5; D unresolved. CDR3 size: 17 residues. Per germline, CDR1 LNHDA and CDR2 SQIVND (reference sequence). Trimming pared 5 bases from V and 0 bases from J, leaving 17 bases between. The CDR3 here is CASSVTGGRSSNQPQHF. The CDR3 DNA reads as TGTGCCAGTAGTGTAACCGGTGGCAGGAGTAGCAATCAGCCCCAGCATTTT.

Concerning this clone itself: A junction end diverges from the germline sequence, so it may reflect a read error. The rearrangement joins TRBV19 to TRBJ2-1; 10 nucleotides agree with TRBD2. Germline lookup yields CDR1 LNHDA and CDR2 SQIVND (reference sequence). The CDR3 is 15 amino acids. CDR3 residues: CASSIQAGGGNEHFF. In DNA, the CDR3 is TGTGCCAGTAGTATCCAAGCGGGAGGGGGCAATGAGCATTTCTTC.

The chain is built from TRBV27 and TRBJ1-5, with D perhaps matching TRBD1 (5 bases). The germline V gene encodes CDR1 MNHEY and CDR2 SMNVEV (reference sequence). Trimming cost V 2 bases and J 5 bases, with 7 bases left between them. This CDR3 is built from 13 residues. The CDR3 loop is CASSLRGDQPQHF. The CDR3 nucleotides read TGTGCCAGCAGTTTAAGGGGAGATCAGCCCCAGCATTTT.

The CDR3 spells CASSPDGMGKNEQYV. As DNA, the CDR3 is TGCGCCAGCAGCCCGGATGGAATGGGGAAGAACGAGCAGTACGTC. The chain couples TRBV5-1 to TRBJ2-7; D gene uncertain. The germline CDR1 and CDR2 sequences are SGHRS and YFSETQ. CDR3 length equals 15 residues. The V end was cut by 4 bases, the J end by 5 bases, with 19 bases between.

This chain joins TRBV27 and TRBJ2-3, with D possibly being TRBD2 (5 bases). Germline V gene data show CDR1 as MNHEY and CDR2 as SMNVEV (reference sequence). Trimming took 3 bases from V and 4 from J, leaving 11 bases between them. This CDR3 region has 14 residues. In DNA form, the CDR3 reads TGTGCCAGCAGTTTCGAAGGGAGCGCAGATACGCAGTATTTT. As protein: CASSFEGSADTQYF.

By share of the sample, this clone is medium-sized (0.01 to 0.1%). This rearrangement joins TRBV4-3 to TRBJ1-2, with unresolved D. The CDR3 has 16 residues. Trimming removed 0 bases from V and 5 bases from J, with 16 bases in between. Germline V gene lookup returns CDR1 LGHNA and CDR2 YSLEER. The CDR3 DNA reads TGCGCCAGCAGCCAAGATTCAGGCCTCGCAGCATATGGCTACACCTTC. This codes for CASSQDSGLAAYGYTF.

In its sample, this clone was seen a few times. The chain recombines TRBV27 with TRBJ2-1, with D maybe TRBD1 (5 bases). Germline values: CDR1 MNHEY, CDR2 SMNVEV (reference sequence). The germline V and J ends were trimmed by 2 bases and 6 bases, with 11 bases remaining between them. The CDR3 loop spans 14 amino acids. CDR3 sequence: CASSLKQGVNEQFF. CDR3 sequence (DNA): TGTGCCAGCAGTTTAAAACAAGGGGTCAATGAGCAGTTCTTC.

This clone counts as medium-sized (0.01 to 0.1%). The chain couples TRBV2 to TRBJ2-7; 10 bases are a match to TRBD1. J gave up 3 bases and V 6 bases, and 2 bases lay outside the gene matches. Per germline, CDR1 SNHLY and CDR2 FYNNEI. This CDR3 spans 13 amino acids. CDR3 in DNA: TGTGCCAGCAGCGGACAGGGGGGCTACGAGCAGTACTTC. Translated: CASSGQGGYEQYF.

In its sample, this clone was seen a few times. The rearrangement uses TRBV5-1 and TRBJ1-6; a weak D match, TRBD1 (5 bases). CDR3 size: 15 residues. Germline V gives CDR1 SGHRS, CDR2 YFSETQ. V shed 1 base and J shed 7 bases, with 12 bases lying between them. In DNA, the CDR3 is TGCGCCAGCAGCTTGACTAACAGGTTAAATTCACCCCTCCACTTT. It yields the protein CASSLTNRLNSPLHF.

This clone is medium-sized within its sample. V is TRBV12-3 or TRBV12-4 and J is TRBJ1-6; D is unresolved. This CDR3 region has 16 residues. The germline V and J ends were trimmed by 6 bases and 1 base, with 13 bases remaining between them. CDR3 coding DNA: TGTGCCAGCAGATACCCCGGATCATCCTATAATTCACCCCTCCACTTT. The encoded protein is CASRYPGSSYNSPLHF.

This clone was picked up a small number of times. The genes are TRBV27 and TRBJ2-1, with 9 bases fitting TRBD1. Germline V lookup: CDR1 MNHEY, CDR2 SMNVEV (reference sequence). V shed 5 bases, J shed 0 bases, and the junction held 8 bases outside the gene matches. The CDR3 extends over 17 amino acids. The CDR3 region has the DNA TGTGCCAGCAGTACCTGGACAGGGGTGGGCTCCTACAATGAGCAGTTCTTC. Translating it yields CASSTWTGVGSYNEQFF.

This clone was seen at least ten times. The chain uses TRBV7-3 and TRBJ2-5, with D perhaps given as TRBD1 or TRBD2 (5 bases each). CDR3 length: 13 amino acids. Between the trimmed V and J ends, which lost 2 bases and 4 bases, there was a span of 8 bases. From germline, CDR1 is SGHTA and CDR2 FQGTGA. CDR3 residues: CASSLGAGETQYF. The DNA for the CDR3 is TGTGCCAGCAGCTTAGGGGCGGGAGAGACCCAGTACTTC.

This clone was counted once. This chain links TRBV2 with TRBJ2-7; the match to TRBD1 covers 11 bases. There are 16 residues in the CDR3. The germline CDR1 and CDR2 sequences are SNHLY and FYNNEI. J was trimmed by 5 bases and V by 7 bases; bases with no gene match: 13. CDR3 residues: CASTNTRTGGKNEQYF. The CDR3 DNA sequence: TGTGCCAGCACTAACACAAGGACAGGGGGCAAGAACGAGCAGTACTTC.

This sequence joins TRBV2 and TRBJ2-2, with D possibly being TRBD2 (5 bases). The V and J ends lost 4 bases and 0 bases respectively, with 12 bases between them. CDR3 length equals 16 residues. Looked up from germline, CDR1 is SNHLY and CDR2 is FYNNEI. The CDR3 DNA sequence: TGTGCCAGCAGTGTTGACGGACTCGCGAACACCGGGGAGCTGTTTTTT. It encodes CASSVDGLANTGELFF.

This clone was counted only a few times. The chain combines TRBV6-1 with TRBJ1-2, with 8 bases lining up with TRBD1. In germline, CDR1 is MNHNS, CDR2 SASEGT. V dropped 6 bases and J dropped 6; count of bases not matched to a gene: 9. There are 14 residues in the CDR3. The CDR3 spells CASSPNPTGDGYTF. In nucleotides, the CDR3 is TGTGCCAGCAGCCCAAACCCGACAGGGGATGGCTACACCTTC.

As to this clone: The junction does not match germline at one end; this may be a read error. The rearrangement uses TRBV6-1 and TRBJ2-5; 8 nucleotides align to TRBD2. Germline V gene sequence: CDR1 MNHNS, CDR2 SASEGT. The CDR3 runs 15 residues. CDR3 nucleotides: TGTGCCAGTAGTGGGCCGGGACTAGGAGGAGAGACCCAGTACTTC. Translating it yields CASSGPGLGGETQYF.

The J gene is TRBJ2-6, the V gene TRBV6-1, with D uncertain. This CDR3 is built from 15 residues. The germline V gene has CDR1 MNHNS and CDR2 SASEGT. Trimming stripped 1 base from V and 1 base from J, with 5 bases between. The CDR3 DNA follows: TGTGCCAGCAGTGAAGGGCAGTCTGGGGCCAACGTCCTGACTTTC. Residues: CASSEGQSGANVLTF.

This clone came up many times. The chain combines TRBV14 with TRBJ2-5, with D maybe TRBD1 (6 bases). Trimming cost V 4 bases and J 1 base, with 13 bases left between them. Germline CDR1 is SGHDN and CDR2 is FVKESK. This CDR3 has 15 residues. CDR3 sequence reads: CASSRQGTTQETQYF. CDR3 coding DNA: TGTGCCAGCAGCCGCCAGGGGACAACCCAAGAGACCCAGTACTTC.

Note on this clone: The sample contains more than one DNA sequence encoding this CDR3. The J gene is TRBJ1-2, the V gene TRBV27; no clear D. V shed 6 bases and J shed 1 base, with 9 bases lying between them. This CDR3 region has 13 residues. CDR1 MNHEY and CDR2 SMNVEV come from the germline V gene (reference sequence). CDR3 protein: CASSFEGNYGYTF. The CDR3, as DNA: TGTGCCAGCAGCTTCGAGGGTAACTATGGCTACACCTTC.

J is TRBJ2-3 and V is TRBV18; perhaps D is TRBD1 or TRBD2 (6 bases each). The CDR3 loop spans 14 amino acids. CDR1 and CDR2 (germline): KGHSH, LQKENI. The ends were cut back, 2 bases at V and 5 bases at J, with 11 bases in the middle. The CDR3 DNA reads as TGTGCCAGCTCACCAACGGAGGGACAAGATACGCAGTATTTT. It specifies CASSPTEGQDTQYF.

This clone occurred many times. The J gene is TRBJ1-2, the V gene TRBV20-1; D is possibly TRBD1 (6 bases). Germline assignment: CDR1 DFQATT and CDR2 SNEGSKA (reference sequence). Between the trimmed V and J ends, which lost 6 bases and 6 bases, there was a span of 14 bases. This CDR3 has 12 residues. The CDR3 coding sequence is TGCAGTGCCGCACAGGGAAAGGATGGCTACACCTTC. It translates to CSAAQGKDGYTF.